This T cell receptor (beta chain) was sequenced for a study of technical replicates of blood from several donors. Method: immunoSEQ multiplex PCR; TCRdb's copy keeps in-frame clones and lacks some. The repertoire holds about 61,000 clones, with roughly 97% as singletons. Per the germline V gene, CDR1 is MRHNA and CDR2 is SNTAGT. V lost 2 bases, J lost 4 bases, and 8 bases lay in between. The CDR3 loop spans 13 amino acids. Sequenced: T cells isolated from PBMCs. This TCR was recovered from a human donor in good health. The chain recombines TRBV6-4 with TRBJ1-2; D not resolved. The CDR3, as DNA: TGTGCCAGCAGTGACGGGGAGGGCTATGGCTACACCTTC. Encoded protein: CASSDGEGYGYTF.